Listed here are 16 T cell receptor beta chains from one sample, sequenced in a study of CD8+ T cells in alopecia areata. Treatment in this sample: oral pan-JAK inhibitor, 5-10 mg twice daily. cDNA prepared by RNA extraction and subsequent reverse transcription served as the template for sequencing. Measured with immunoSEQ multiplex PCR; TCRdb has only the in-frame clones, and not every one. The repertoire holds 150,000 to 200,000 clones, with just under 65% as singletons. The sequences come from CD4+ T cells sorted from blood, collected at roughly week 49, from a patient treated with tofacitinib. The receptors stem from a human donor with alopecia areata.

The chain combines TRBV28 with TRBJ1-2; D gene ambiguous. V lost 1 base and J lost 4, with 16 bases in between. The CDR3 spans 16 residues. In germline, CDR1 is MDHEN, CDR2 SYDVKM. Written as DNA, the CDR3 is TGTGCCAGCAGTTTATCCGATTTCGGGCAGATCTATGGCTACACCTTC. Translation: CASSLSDFGQIYGYTF.

This clone turned up a few times. The chain couples TRBV7-9 to TRBJ2-3; no clear D gene. CDR1 SEHNR and CDR2 FQNEAQ come from the germline V gene (reference sequence). V was trimmed by 2 bases and J by 3 bases, leaving 12 bases between them. The CDR3 is 15 residues long. CDR3 DNA sequence: TGTGCCAGCAGCTTAACGGATTCCAGAACAGATACGCAGTATTTT. This gives the protein CASSLTDSRTDTQYF.

This rearrangement joins TRBV29-1 to TRBJ1-2; D gene ambiguous. V was cut by 5 bases and J by 7 bases, with 17 bases left in between. CDR1 is SQVTM, CDR2 ANQGSEA, per germline. The CDR3 is 13 amino acids. The CDR3 loop is CSVTDGSLGGYTF. CDR3 in DNA: TGCAGCGTTACGGACGGGTCCCTGGGTGGCTACACCTTC.

The rearrangement joins TRBV29-1 to TRBJ2-5; the D gene is possibly TRBD2 (6 bases). The CDR3 covers 14 residues. Trimming took 6 bases from V and 2 from J, leaving 16 bases between them. Germline V gives CDR1 SQVTM, CDR2 ANQGSEA. DNA for the CDR3: TGCAGCGTGCGGGGAACCAGGTTACAAGAGACCCAGTACTTC. Translating it yields CSVRGTRLQETQYF.

This clone occurred once. V usage is TRBV5-6 and J usage is TRBJ1-2; D gene unclear. V was shortened by 0 bases and J by 4 bases, with 7 bases between the two germline ends. The CDR3 spans 13 residues. The germline V gene has CDR1 SGHDT and CDR2 YYEEEE. Written as DNA, the CDR3 is TGTGCCAGCAGCTTGGCCAACAGCTATGGCTACACCTTC. It codes for CASSLANSYGYTF.

This chain links TRBV28 with TRBJ1-1; D is uncertain. The CDR3 has 14 residues. V lost 7 bases, J lost 5 bases, and 17 bases lay in between. Germline V lookup: CDR1 MDHEN, CDR2 SYDVKM. The CDR3 coding sequence is TGTGCCAGCATAGTACGTGGGAGAGGGACTGAAGCTTTCTTT. Translating it yields CASIVRGRGTEAFF.

The count of this clone is one. The V gene is TRBV29-1, the J gene TRBJ1-2; 9 bases are a match to TRBD1. After removal of 4 bases from V and 2 bases from J, the junction contained 5 bases not matched to a gene. CDR3 length equals 14 residues. Germline V CDR1 and CDR2: SQVTM, ANQGSEA. CDR3 protein: CSVVVGQGNYGYTF. The CDR3 bases are TGCAGCGTTGTAGTAGGACAGGGGAACTATGGCTACACCTTC.

The V call is TRBV29-1, the J call TRBJ1-1; D remains ambiguous. Trimming removed 8 bases from V and 4 bases from J, with 11 bases in between. Germline values: CDR1 SQVTM, CDR2 ANQGSEA. The CDR3 is 11 amino acids. In nucleotides, the CDR3 is TGCAGCCCCAGAGGTGGCACTGAAGCTTTCTTT. Encoded protein: CSPRGGTEAFF.

This clone was recorded once. CDR3: CASAQLGYEQYF. The CDR3 DNA reads as TGTGCCAGTGCTCAACTAGGTTACGAGCAGTACTTC. The genes are TRBV2 and TRBJ2-7; possible D gene TRBD2, 5 bases. Per germline, CDR1 SNHLY and CDR2 FYNNEI. V shed 9 bases and J shed 4 bases, with 13 bases lying between them. The CDR3 consists of 12 residues. The full variable domain, rest sourced from reference TRBV2 and TRBJ2-7, is EPEVTQTPSHQVTQMGQEVILRCVPISNHLYFYWYRQILGQKVEFLVSFYNNEISEKSEIFDDQFSVERPDGSNFTLKIRSTKLEDSAMYFCASAQLGYEQYFGPGTRLTVT.

The V and J genes are TRBV5-1 and TRBJ1-1; D is unclear. The V end lost 5 bases, the J end lost 7 bases, and 15 bases lay between the germline ends. The CDR3 spans 13 residues. CDR1 and CDR2 from the germline V gene are SGHRS and YFSETQ. The CDR3 coding sequence is TGCGCCAGCAGATCGACATCTGTAGGTGAAGCTTTCTTT. Amino acid sequence: CASRSTSVGEAFF.

This clone came up a few times. The chain uses TRBV5-4 and TRBJ2-2, with 8 positions matching TRBD2. V gave up 5 bases and J gave up 3 bases; unmatched junction bases: 9. The CDR3 is 16 amino acids. Germline lookup yields CDR1 SGHNT and CDR2 YYREEE (reference sequence). The CDR3 here is CASSATPGGDTGELFF. CDR3 coding DNA: TGTGCCAGCAGTGCAACCCCCGGGGGGGACACCGGGGAGCTGTTTTTT. Full variable domain (outside the CDR3, taken from reference TRBV5-4 and TRBJ2-2): ETGVTQSPTHLIKTRGQQVTLRCSSQSGHNTVSWYQQALGQGPQFIFQYYREEENGRGNFPPRFSGLQFPNYSSELNVNALELDDSALYLCASSATPGGDTGELFFGEGSRLTVL.

The chain combines TRBV5-6 with TRBJ2-5; no clear D. The germline V gene has CDR1 SGHDT and CDR2 YYEEEE. The germline V and J ends were trimmed by 4 bases and 5 bases, with 6 bases remaining between them. This CDR3 spans 11 amino acids. CDR3 protein: CASSTTETQYF. CDR3 coding DNA: TGTGCCAGCAGCACCACTGAGACCCAGTACTTC. Based on the CDR3 plus reference TRBV5-6 and TRBJ2-5, the full variable domain is DAGVTQSPTHLIKTRGQQVTLRCSPKSGHDTVSWYQQALGQGPQFIFQYYEEEERQRGNFPDRFSGHQFPNYSSELNVNALLLGDSALYLCASSTTETQYFGPGTRLLVL.

Regarding this clone: The junction and the germline gene differ at one end; a read error may be behind it. The chain couples TRBV2 to TRBJ2-7, with D possibly being TRBD1 (5 bases). The CDR3 runs 14 residues. Germline loops: CDR1 SNHLY, CDR2 FYNNEI. CDR3 loop: CASREGGRVHEQYF. CDR3 nucleotide sequence: TGTGCCAGCAGAGAAGGTGGCAGGGTCCACGAGCAGTACTTC.

The CDR3 coding sequence is TGTGCCTGGAGTGTACTTAACCCGAACACTGAAGCTTTCTTT. Its protein product is CAWSVLNPNTEAFF. The V gene is TRBV30, the J gene TRBJ1-1; D not resolved. Trimming left V 0 bases short and J 1 base short, with 9 bases between. The germline V gene has CDR1 GTSNPN and CDR2 SVGIG (reference sequence). The CDR3 extends over 14 amino acids.

V and J are TRBV27 and TRBJ2-3; 7 bases are a match to TRBD2. Germline loops: CDR1 MNHEY, CDR2 SMNVEV (reference sequence). This CDR3 region has 15 residues. Unmatched junction bases numbered 7, after V lost 2 bases and J lost 5 bases. DNA of the CDR3: TGTGCCAGCAGTTTAACTCCAGCGGGGAGAGATACGCAGTATTTT. It specifies CASSLTPAGRDTQYF.

V usage is TRBV29-1 and J usage is TRBJ2-6, with no clear D. The CDR3 spans 12 residues. Germline CDR1 and CDR2: SQVTM and ANQGSEA. Trimming took 8 bases from V and 8 from J, leaving 13 bases between them. The CDR3 protein is CSTLDGSNVLTF. DNA for the CDR3: TGCAGCACCCTGGATGGCTCCAACGTCCTGACTTTC. Supplemented by reference TRBV29-1 and TRBJ2-6, the full variable domain reads SAVISQKPSRDICQRGTSLTIQCQVDSQVTMMFWYRQQPGQSLTLIATANQGSEATYESGFVIDKFPISRPNLTFSTLTVSNMSPEDSSIYLCSTLDGSNVLTFGAGSRLTVL.